The clone carrying this T cell receptor (beta chain) was picked up a small number of times. Its antigen is undetermined. At one end, the junction sequence differs from germline, possibly due to a read error. TCRdb ran MiXCR on the reads and lists one entry per CDR3 protein. Of fewer than 1,000,000 distinct CDR3 sequences listed, approximately 33% are singletons. This CDR3 is built from 16 residues. Germline V CDR1 and CDR2: SGHVS, FNYEAQ. The data were obtained in a study of T cell repertoires in cytomegalovirus infection. The source of this sequence is a human donor in good health (CMV status not recorded). Some clones in this sample may be carry-over from other donors' samples. The chain joins TRBV7-6 to TRBJ2-5, with a weak D call TRBD2 (6 bases). Sequenced material: cultured CD8+ T cells from PBMCs, taken from culture after CMV antigen stimulation. CDR3 amino acids: CASSLRTAGPGETQYF. In DNA, the CDR3 is TGTGCTAGCAGCCTGCGAACTGCGGGGCCCGGTGAGACCCAGTACTTC.